The rows below give T cell receptor beta chains drawn from one sample of a study of T-cell reconstitution after alpha-beta-depleted transplantation in children. In TCRdb, the PCR reads were re-called with MiXCR into one record per CDR3 protein. Of about 300,000 distinct CDR3 sequences listed, roughly 8.2% are singletons. Material: peripheral blood, obtained 360 days after TCRalphabeta/CD19-depleted stem cell transplant. Receptors were obtained from a female patient aged 2 to 10 who had a stem cell transplant for Fanconi anemia, so the T cells may come from the graft donor. Both conserved end residues are part of each CDR3. A D gene is named only where the DNA matches it firmly. The size field is filled for only some rows; it gives once, few, many or a size class.

clone_size	v_call	j_call	d_call	cdr3_aa	cdr3_nt
-	TRBV5-8	TRBJ2-1	TRBD1	CASSTYRDSRNEQFF	TGTGCCAGCAGCACCTACCGGGACAGTAGGAATGAGCAGTTCTTC
many	TRBV20-1	TRBJ2-2	TRBD1	CSARVTGAPYTGELFF	TGCAGTGCTAGAGTTACAGGGGCGCCCTACACCGGGGAGCTGTTTTTT
many	TRBV29-1	TRBJ1-1	-	CSARGRQLGTEAFF	TGCAGCGCCAGAGGACGGCAGCTGGGAACTGAAGCTTTCTTT
few	TRBV27	TRBJ2-1	-	CASSPVGILGRGDIEQFF	TGTGCCAGCAGTCCAGTGGGGATCTTAGGCAGGGGGGACATTGAGCAGTTCTTC
-	TRBV20-1	TRBJ1-5	TRBD1	CSAPGTGGADNQPQHF	TGCAGTGCCCCCGGAACAGGGGGCGCCGACAATCAGCCCCAGCATTTT
-	TRBV10-2	TRBJ2-2	-	CASIGYNTGELFF	TGCGCCAGCATTGGGTACAACACCGGGGAGCTGTTTTTT
many	TRBV5-6	TRBJ2-3	TRBD1	CASSFGTGLSTDTQYF	TGTGCCAGCAGCTTCGGGACAGGACTTAGCACAGATACGCAGTATTTT
many	TRBV12-5	TRBJ1-1	TRBD1	CASGNRQGGATEAFF	TGTGCTAGTGGTAACAGACAGGGCGGGGCCACTGAAGCTTTCTTT
many	TRBV5-1	TRBJ2-3	TRBD2	CASSLVGSGDTDTQYF	TGCGCCAGCAGCTTGGTTGGGAGCGGGGACACAGATACGCAGTATTTT
-	TRBV20-1	TRBJ2-3	-	CSAGPADTQYF	TGCAGTGCTGGACCCGCAGATACGCAGTATTTT
many	TRBV24-1	TRBJ2-3	-	CATSDTTRSRAQYF	TGTGCCACCAGTGATACAACTAGGAGTAGGGCGCAGTATTTT
-	TRBV6-5	TRBJ1-2	-	CASSSKGQPLSYGYTF	TGTGCCAGCAGTTCGAAAGGACAGCCCCTTTCCTATGGCTACACCTTC
-	TRBV29-1	TRBJ2-3	-	CSVEDLGLGGDTQYF	TGCAGCGTTGAAGATCTTGGACTTGGGGGAGATACGCAGTATTTT
-	TRBV7-9	TRBJ2-2	-	CASSLLGLLGGELFF	TGTGCCAGCAGCTTGCTGGGTCTTCTCGGCGGGGAGCTGTTTTTT
-	TRBV18	TRBJ2-2	-	CASSLLEVVASGELFF	TGTGCCAGCTCACTCCTGGAGGTAGTAGCGAGCGGGGAGCTGTTTTTT
many	TRBV7-7	TRBJ1-5	TRBD1	CASSLEDRGSNQPQHF	TGTGCCAGCAGCTTAGAGGACAGGGGTAGCAATCAGCCCCAGCATTTT
many	TRBV20-1	TRBJ2-7	-	CSALGRDRYEQYF	TGCAGTGCCCTGGGGCGGGACCGCTACGAGCAGTACTTC
many	TRBV11-2	TRBJ2-2	-	CASSLTDLLGNTGELFF	TGTGCCAGCAGCTTAACGGACCTCCTGGGAAACACCGGGGAGCTGTTTTTT
many	TRBV9	TRBJ2-1	TRBD2	CASSVVPLAGDNEQFF	TGTGCCAGCAGCGTAGTCCCGCTAGCGGGGGACAATGAGCAGTTCTTC
few	TRBV28	TRBJ2-2	TRBD1	CASSLYPGTGATGELFF	TGTGCCAGCAGTCTATACCCGGGGACAGGGGCCACCGGGGAGCTGTTTTTT